The count of the clone carrying this T cell receptor beta chain is one. CDR1 is SGHDT, CDR2 YYEEEE, per germline. CDR3 size: 14 residues. V was shortened by 1 base and J by 0 bases, with 6 bases between the two germline ends. This sample stems from a study of PD-L1 blockade in urothelial cancer. The wider study: Counts from blood samples showed a median of 141,255 T cells.

PCRs each included synthetic TCR analog templates spiked in. Only in-frame clones appear in the TCRdb table, and some are missing; sequencing was by immunoSEQ multiplex PCR. The table shows 65,000 to 85,000 clones, with approximately 90% occurring only once. Documented time point: peripheral blood 6 weeks after treatment start. The study enrolled patients with locally advanced or metastatic urothelial carcinoma. Pretreatment and on-treatment samples were taken, numbering 1 to 8 per patient. The source was PBMCs, collected around atezolizumab (anti-PD-L1) treatment. This receptor was obtained from a woman of 80 years or more with urothelial cancer. The chain has TRBV5-6 and TRBJ2-3; the D is unclear. CDR3 loop: CASSLWPSTDTQYF. The DNA for the CDR3 is TGTGCCAGCAGCTTGTGGCCCAGCACAGATACGCAGTATTTT.